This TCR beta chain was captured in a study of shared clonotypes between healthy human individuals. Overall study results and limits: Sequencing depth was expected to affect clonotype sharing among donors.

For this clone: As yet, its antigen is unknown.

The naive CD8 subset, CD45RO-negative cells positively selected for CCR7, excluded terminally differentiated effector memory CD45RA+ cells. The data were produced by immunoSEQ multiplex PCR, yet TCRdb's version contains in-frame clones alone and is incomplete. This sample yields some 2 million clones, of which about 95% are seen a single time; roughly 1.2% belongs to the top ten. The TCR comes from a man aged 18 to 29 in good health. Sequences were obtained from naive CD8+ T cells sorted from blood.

The CDR3 DNA follows: TGTGCCAGTAGTCCCTGGGAGGTCGGCAAAAACATTCAGTACTTC. It encodes CASSPWEVGKNIQYF. This chain uses TRBV19 with TRBJ2-4; D might be TRBD2 (6 bases). Trimming shortened V by 5 bases and J by 3 bases, and 14 bases separated the two germline ends. This CDR3 has 15 amino acids. Germline V gene data show CDR1 as LNHDA and CDR2 as SQIVND (reference sequence).